This TCR beta chain is from a study of T cells in Graves' hyperthyroidism and ophthalmopathy. Whole-study results and caveats: Ophthalmopathy prediction by the model preceded onset by a median roughly 6 months.

Exclusion followed for patients with uncontrolled infection, other autoimmune disease, pregnancy or lactation. V gave up 2 bases and J gave up 7 bases; unmatched junction bases: 7. The CDR3 contains 14 residues. Germline V gives CDR1 MNHEY, CDR2 SMNVEV (reference sequence). A note on this clonotype: As yet, its antigen is unknown.

From RNA transcripts, TCR beta CDR3 regions were amplified. A first-round RT-PCR of the TCR CDR3 used the HTBI primer set. In TCRdb, the multiplex PCR reads were re-called with MiXCR into one record per CDR3 protein. The repertoire holds 250,000 to 300,000 distinct CDR3 sequences, with approximately 19% as singletons. The specimen was blood. The genes are TRBV27 and TRBJ1-1, with 7 bases identical to TRBD1. This receptor was taken from a man in his fifties or sixties with Graves' ophthalmopathy. The CDR3 loop reads CASSLSPGQLEAFF. In DNA, the CDR3 is TGTGCCAGCAGTTTAAGCCCGGGACAGCTTGAAGCTTTCTTT.